The present TCR beta chain was sequenced within a study of blood T cells in healthy people across ages. Study-wide findings and caveats: Age showed a roughly linear inverse relationship with TCR beta diversity per million T cells.

On this clonotype itself: Its target is not known.

Primed by a sample-barcoded 5' primer and a J-beta primer mix, a second PCR proceeded for 7 to 11 cycles. Researchers report that a template-switch adaptor with 12 random nucleotides tagged each cDNA molecule. At least 2.5 million CDR3-containing paired-end reads were obtained per sample. One entry per CDR3 protein, called by TCRdb with MiXCR from the 5' RACE reads. The table has about 640,000 distinct CDR3 sequences, roughly 53% seen once. V lost 5 bases to trimming and J lost 1 base, with 17 bases between them. CDR3 length equals 16 residues. The V gene's germline CDR1 is MNHNY and CDR2 SVGAGI (reference sequence). Each sample used at least 6 million PBMCs.

The rearrangement links TRBV6-6 to TRBJ1-2, with D perhaps matching TRBD1 (5 bases). This TCR derives from a man aged 60 to 75 in good health. The sample consisted of blood. The CDR3 DNA sequence: TGTGCCAGCAGTCGCAACGTCCGGGGGTTTAACTATGGCTACACCTTC. Residues: CASSRNVRGFNYGYTF.